These 15 T cell receptor beta chains were sequenced from one sample in a study of CD8 T cells in Susac syndrome. Reverse transcription of roughly 0.5 to 1 ug RNA was performed with random hexamers. TCRdb reanalysed the immunoSEQ multiplex PCR reads using MiXCR and keeps one entry per CDR3 protein. The sample lists about 210,000 distinct CDR3 sequences, roughly 92% seen once, with 0.1% to 0.12% in the top ten. Material for sequencing was CD4+ T cells from PBMCs. Source of these receptors: a human donor in good health.

This chain connects TRBV5-6 to TRBJ1-5; 11 positions match TRBD1. V shed 2 bases and J 4 bases; nucleotides not matched to a gene: 5. This CDR3 contains 16 residues. From germline, CDR1 is SGHDT and CDR2 YYEEEE. In DNA form, the CDR3 reads TGTGCCAGCAGCTTTTCTTGGGACAGGGGGAATCAGCCCCAGCATTTT. Its protein is CASSFSWDRGNQPQHF. The complete variable domain, with remaining parts taken from reference TRBV5-6 and TRBJ1-5, reads DAGVTQSPTHLIKTRGQQVTLRCSPKSGHDTVSWYQQALGQGPQFIFQYYEEEERQRGNFPDRFSGHQFPNYSSELNVNALLLGDSALYLCASSFSWDRGNQPQHFGDGTRLSIL.

J is TRBJ2-2 and V is TRBV29-1; weak D call: TRBD1 (6 bases). The V gene lost 8 bases and the J gene lost 4 bases, with 14 bases spanning the gap. Germline V gene data show CDR1 as SQVTM and CDR2 as ANQGSEA. The CDR3 length is 13 residues. The chain's CDR3 is CSFKEGGTGELFF. DNA of the CDR3: TGCAGCTTCAAGGAAGGGGGCACCGGGGAGCTGTTTTTT.

The CDR3 here is CASSTSVAGPQYF. CDR3 coding DNA: TGTGCCAGCTCTACTAGCGTGGCCGGGCCCCAGTACTTC. This chain joins TRBV7-2 and TRBJ2-5, with TRBD2 identical over 7 bases. The CDR3 has 13 residues. Germline V CDR1 and CDR2: SGHTA, FQGNSA. V shed 8 bases and J 9 bases; nucleotides not matched to a gene: 12.

The J gene is TRBJ1-1, the V gene TRBV6-5; possible D gene TRBD1, 5 bases. The length of the CDR3 is 13 residues. V lost 7 bases, J lost 6 bases, and 15 bases lay in between. Per germline, CDR1 MNHEY and CDR2 SVGAGI. CDR3 DNA: TGTGCCAGCACCCGGGGGGTTACCGCTGAAGCTTTCTTT. It translates to CASTRGVTAEAFF.

J is TRBJ2-1 and V is TRBV12-3 or TRBV12-4, with no clear D. The CDR3 extends over 13 amino acids. V was shortened by 2 bases and J by 5 bases, with 7 bases between the two germline ends. The CDR3 bases are TGTGCCAGCAGTTTAAGGGAAAACAATGAGCAGTTCTTC. Translated: CASSLRENNEQFF.

The rearrangement links TRBV2 to TRBJ2-3; 7 nucleotides agree with TRBD2. The V segment lost 7 bases and the J segment 5 bases; nucleotides outside the gene matches: 15. Germline CDR1 reads SNHLY; CDR2 reads FYNNEI. This CDR3 has 16 residues. CDR3 in DNA: TGTGCCAGCATTTTCGGAGACGGGGGGTTAGAAGATACGCAGTATTTT. Amino acids: CASIFGDGGLEDTQYF.

The gene calls are TRBV3-1 and TRBJ1-2; tentatively, D is TRBD1 (5 bases). The CDR3 extends over 13 amino acids. Trimming took off 7 bases at V and 6 bases at J, with 15 bases between the two ends. Germline CDR1 and CDR2: LGHDT and YNNKEL (reference sequence). The CDR3 DNA reads as TGTGCCAGCACCTTGCGAGGGGAACATGGCTACACCTTC. This codes for CASTLRGEHGYTF.

This rearrangement joins TRBV20-1 to TRBJ2-2; no definite D call. This CDR3 spans 14 amino acids. Germline loops: CDR1 DFQATT, CDR2 SNEGSKA (reference sequence). The ends were cut back, 6 bases at V and 5 bases at J, with 16 bases in the middle. The CDR3, as DNA: TGCAGTGCAAAGAACCCGGTCGGGACCGGGGAGCTGTTTTTT. This codes for CSAKNPVGTGELFF.

This clonotype was observed once. This chain uses TRBV7-8 with TRBJ2-3; D is perhaps TRBD1 (5 bases). Germline loops: CDR1 SGHVS, CDR2 FQNEAQ. The CDR3 consists of 17 residues. The ends were cut back, 4 bases at V and 0 bases at J, with 17 bases in the middle. Here the CDR3 DNA reads TGTGCCAGCAGCTCCGACCACAGGAACCCTAGCACAGATACGCAGTATTTT. This sequence encodes CASSSDHRNPSTDTQYF.

The V and J genes are TRBV5-1 and TRBJ2-5; no definite D call. The CDR3 is 14 amino acids. V dropped 0 bases and J dropped 0 bases, with 6 bases sitting between them. The germline V gene encodes CDR1 SGHRS and CDR2 YFSETQ. The CDR3: CASSLVTYQETQYF. In DNA form, the CDR3 reads TGCGCCAGCAGCTTGGTAACATACCAAGAGACCCAGTACTTC.

The chain uses TRBV12-3 or TRBV12-4 and TRBJ2-1; 8 bases match TRBD1. CDR3 length: 14 residues. Trimming cost V 7 bases and J 4 bases; bases outside gene matches: 6. CDR3 region: CASTRTGKYNEQFF. CDR3 sequence (DNA): TGTGCCAGCACCCGGACAGGGAAGTACAATGAGCAGTTCTTC.

This clonotype has just a few counts. This chain links TRBV2 with TRBJ1-5; D ambiguous. V lost 3 bases to trimming and J lost 4 bases, with 13 bases between them. The CDR3 covers 15 residues. Looked up from germline, CDR1 is SNHLY and CDR2 is FYNNEI. Here the CDR3 reads CASSDRAGGNQPQHF. The DNA of the CDR3 is TGTGCCAGCAGTGACCGGGCTGGAGGGAATCAGCCCCAGCATTTT.

This clonotype occurred a few times. The chain is built from TRBV6-1 and TRBJ2-3; 7 nucleotides align to TRBD1. Germline-derived CDR1 and CDR2 are MNHNS and SASEGT. The length of the CDR3 is 16 residues. V was clipped by 6 bases and J by 3 bases; unmatched bases: 12. CDR3 region: CASSLEGGAGTDTQYF. Written as DNA, the CDR3 is TGTGCCAGCAGCCTGGAAGGGGGCGCCGGAACAGATACGCAGTATTTT.

The chain couples TRBV30 to TRBJ1-5; 7 nucleotides line up with TRBD1. CDR1 and CDR2 (germline): GTSNPN, SVGIG (reference sequence). Trimming at V came to 5 bases and at J to 8 bases, leaving 9 bases not matched to a gene. This CDR3 contains 13 residues. This CDR3 reads CAWDTGALKPQHF. Here the CDR3 DNA reads TGTGCCTGGGATACAGGGGCTTTAAAGCCCCAGCATTTT.

The V gene is TRBV18, the J gene TRBJ1-1, with a weak D call TRBD1 (5 bases). Germline V gives CDR1 KGHSH, CDR2 LQKENI. This CDR3 is 13 amino acids long. Trimming took off 5 bases at V and 3 bases at J, with 10 bases between the two ends. CDR3 residues: CASSTTADTEAFF. CDR3 bases: TGTGCCAGCTCAACGACAGCAGACACTGAAGCTTTCTTT.